Sequencing of this T cell receptor beta chain was carried out in a study of T-cell reconstitution after alpha-beta-depleted transplantation in children. Study-level results: Approximately two months post-transplant, alpha-beta T cells reportedly originated from several hundred expanded graft clones. T-cell numbers and diversity, one year after transplant, stemmed largely from T cells that were newly produced. Day-60 TCRbeta diversity that was high in some patients was derived from surviving recipient T cells and thymic progenitors.

Details on this clonotype: The antigen remains undetermined.

During its preparation, the TCRbeta library received unique molecular identifiers. TCRdb re-called the PCR reads with MiXCR, one entry per CDR3 protein. The sample records more than 400,000 distinct CDR3 sequences, about an eighth being singletons. The CDR3 covers 15 residues. In germline, CDR1 is LGHNA, CDR2 YSLEER. V was clipped by 3 bases and J by 0 bases, with 12 bases between them. Sequenced material: PBMCs, mostly from graft donor cells, taken 180 days after TCRalphabeta/CD19-depleted stem cell transplant. The clonotype originates from a female patient between 2 and 15 years old who had a stem cell transplant for aplastic anemia, so the T cells may come from the graft donor. The chain is built from TRBV4-3 and TRBJ2-7; the D gene is possibly TRBD1 (6 bases). As DNA, the CDR3 is TGCGCCAGCAGCCATGCTTGGGACACCTCCTACGAGCAGTACTTC. The encoded protein is CASSHAWDTSYEQYF.